This TCR beta chain was sequenced in a study of blood T cell repertoires in COVID-19. Measured with immunoSEQ multiplex PCR; TCRdb has only the in-frame clones, and not every one. The profile covers about 230,000 clones, with 70% to 90% appearing a single time and about 0.91% taken by the ten largest. CDR1 and CDR2 from the germline V gene are MGHRA and YSYEKL. This CDR3 region has 14 residues. V lost 5 bases and J lost 4, with 14 bases in between. The genes are TRBV4-1 and TRBJ2-5, with D perhaps matching TRBD1 (6 bases). The sample consisted of peripheral blood. The sequence was collected from a man aged 40-49 years with acute or convalescent COVID-19. CDR3 sequence: CASSDPRGRETQYF. In nucleotides, the CDR3 is TGCGCCAGCAGCGACCCCAGGGGAAGAGAGACCCAGTACTTC.